Ten or more counts support the clone carrying this T cell receptor beta chain. As yet, its antigen is unknown. This sample stems from a study of T cell repertoires in cytomegalovirus infection. The overall study: TCR beta signatures that were public indicated CMV infection and matching HLA type. Study outcomes and limitations: In two of eight donors, the top clonotype was HLA-C-restricted CMV-specific. Cumulative frequency (of public TCR beta family members) identified carriers of CMV plus the relevant HLA.

TCRdb reprocessed the reads with MiXCR, giving one entry per CDR3 protein. The sample lists 150,000 to 200,000 distinct CDR3 sequences; roughly 9% were seen once. The germline V and J ends were trimmed by 3 bases and 11 bases, with 17 bases remaining between them. This CDR3 is built from 14 residues. CDR1 is SGHTA and CDR2 is FQGNSA in the germline V gene. Input material: PBMCs. This sequence originates from a human donor in good health (CMV status not recorded). Some clones in this sample may be carry-over from other donors' samples. The V call is TRBV7-2, the J call TRBJ2-1, with D uncertain. This CDR3 is CASSLGTKARKQFF. The DNA for the CDR3 is TGTGCCAGCAGCTTGGGTACTAAAGCGAGGAAGCAGTTCTTC. Using reference TRBV7-2 and TRBJ2-1 for the parts outside the CDR3, the full variable domain is GAGVSQSPSNKVTEKGKDVELRCDPISGHTALYWYRQSLGQGLEFLIYFQGNSAPDKSGLPSDRFSAERTGGSVSTLTIQRTQQEDSAVYLCASSLGTKARKQFFGPGTRLTVL.